The 16 T cell receptor beta chains in this list originate from one sample, sequenced in a study of blood T cell repertoires in COVID-19. Assay used: immunoSEQ multiplex PCR; TCRdb lists only in-frame clones, some missing. The sample comprises about 200,000 clones, more than 70% of which are singletons, and 2.5% to 3% rests with the top ten. Sequenced: peripheral blood. The receptor source for this set is a woman aged 80 or older with active or convalescent COVID-19.

V gene TRBV20-1 combines with J gene TRBJ2-7; no firm D call. Trimming pared 0 bases from V and 7 bases from J, leaving 7 bases between. Looked up from germline, CDR1 is DFQATT and CDR2 is SNEGSKA (reference sequence). This CDR3 has 11 residues. The CDR3 reads CSARDPVEQYF. DNA of the CDR3: TGCAGTGCTAGAGATCCTGTGGAGCAGTACTTC.

The chain is built from TRBV14 and TRBJ2-1; D gene unclear. The CDR3 sequence is 14 residues long. The ends were cut back, 3 bases at V and 8 bases at J, with 14 bases in the middle. Germline-derived CDR1 and CDR2 are SGHDN and FVKESK. CDR3 DNA sequence: TGTGCCAGCAGCCAGTCCCTCATGTACTATGAGCAGTTCTTC. The encoded protein is CASSQSLMYYEQFF.

The chain combines TRBV5-1 with TRBJ2-3; 7 bases are shared with TRBD1. Germline V gene lookup returns CDR1 SGHRS and CDR2 YFSETQ. The ends lost 6 bases at V and 2 bases at J; junction bases unmatched: 9. The CDR3 runs to 15 residues. For the CDR3, the DNA is TGCGCCAGCAACCACGGGACAGCTAACACAGATACGCAGTATTTT. It specifies CASNHGTANTDTQYF.

The rearrangement joins TRBV5-6 to TRBJ1-1, with 8 positions matching TRBD1. This CDR3 is 15 amino acids long. After removal of 1 base from V and 6 bases from J, the junction contained 8 bases not matched to a gene. Germline V CDR1 and CDR2: SGHDT, YYEEEE. CDR3 residues: CASSLLAGGPAEAFF. The CDR3 DNA follows: TGTGCCAGCAGCTTGTTAGCAGGGGGCCCGGCTGAAGCTTTCTTT.

The rearrangement joins TRBV28 to TRBJ1-2; maybe TRBD1 (5 bases). Deletions cut 8 bases from V and 5 bases from J, with 15 bases between. CDR1 is MDHEN and CDR2 is SYDVKM in the germline V gene. The CDR3 loop spans 13 amino acids. CDR3 nucleotide sequence: TGTGCCAGCTATGGGGCCCTAGGATATGGCTACACCTTC. The encoded protein is CASYGALGYGYTF.

In the case of this clone: This specimen includes other DNA sequences encoding the same CDR3. In nucleotides, the CDR3 is TGTGCCAGCAGTTTATCGGGACTCTCTGGAAACACCATATATTTT. Translated: CASSLSGLSGNTIYF. The chain has TRBV27 and TRBJ1-3, with a possible D match to TRBD1 (5 bases). Trimming stripped 0 bases from V and 0 bases from J, with 6 bases between. Germline V gives CDR1 MNHEY, CDR2 SMNVEV (reference sequence). This CDR3 has 15 amino acids.

The chain links TRBV7-2 to TRBJ1-2; D gene ambiguous. V lost 2 bases and J lost 3, with 7 bases in between. CDR1 is SGHTA, CDR2 FQGNSA, per germline. There are 13 residues in the CDR3. The CDR3 DNA is TGTGCCAGCAGCTTAATGTCAGACTATGGCTACACCTTC. Residues: CASSLMSDYGYTF.

As DNA, the CDR3 is TGTGCCAGCACCCCGGGTCTAGCGCCGTACAATGAGCAGTTCTTC. This sequence encodes CASTPGLAPYNEQFF. The chain joins TRBV7-9 to TRBJ2-1; a weak D match, TRBD2 (6 bases). Trimming pared 7 bases from V and 4 bases from J, leaving 17 bases between. CDR1 and CDR2 (germline): SEHNR, FQNEAQ (reference sequence). The CDR3 sequence is 15 residues long.

The sample holds one count of this clone. This chain connects TRBV6-5 to TRBJ2-4, with D perhaps matching TRBD2 (6 bases). V lost 3 bases and J lost 3, with 12 bases in between. Germline CDR1 MNHEY, CDR2 SVGAGI. The CDR3 runs 15 residues. The CDR3 DNA reads as TGTGCCAGCAGTTATGGGGGGTTTGACAAAAACATTCAGTACTTC. It translates to CASSYGGFDKNIQYF.

This clone was counted only a few times. The genes are TRBV5-4 and TRBJ2-2; D is possibly TRBD2 (6 bases). Looked up from germline, CDR1 is SGHNT and CDR2 is YYREEE (reference sequence). This CDR3 spans 16 amino acids. Trimming removed 1 base from V and 6 bases from J, with 16 bases in between. The CDR3 region has the DNA TGTGCCAGCAGCTTGTGGGGGGTTCAGGGTGCCGGGGAGCTGTTTTTT. It codes for CASSLWGVQGAGELFF. The full variable domain, rest sourced from reference TRBV5-4 and TRBJ2-2, is ETGVTQSPTHLIKTRGQQVTLRCSSQSGHNTVSWYQQALGQGPQFIFQYYREEENGRGNFPPRFSGLQFPNYSSELNVNALELDDSALYLCASSLWGVQGAGELFFGEGSRLTVL.

The chain has TRBV3-1 (or the pseudogene TRBV3-2) and TRBJ1-6, with D perhaps TRBD1 (5 bases). From germline, CDR1 is LGHDT and CDR2 YNNKEL (reference sequence). The ends were cut back, 4 bases at V and 7 bases at J, with 11 bases in the middle. The CDR3 is 14 residues long. The CDR3 bases are TGTGCCAGCAGCCTAGCGGGGGGAAATTCACCCCTCCACTTT. As protein: CASSLAGGNSPLHF.

The V gene is TRBV7-9, the J gene TRBJ1-1; D is unresolved. The germline V gene encodes CDR1 SEHNR and CDR2 FQNEAQ (reference sequence). V dropped 0 bases and J dropped 0 bases, with 5 bases sitting between them. The CDR3 extends over 14 amino acids. CDR3 sequence: CASSLAALNTEAFF. The CDR3 DNA follows: TGTGCCAGCAGCTTAGCAGCGCTGAACACTGAAGCTTTCTTT.

This clone has only one observation. This chain connects TRBV13 to TRBJ1-1; TRBD1 matches at 10 bases. This CDR3 comprises 14 residues. CDR1 is PRHDT, CDR2 FYEKMQ, per germline (reference sequence). J lost 4 bases, V lost 7 bases, and 6 bases had no gene match. CDR3 sequence (DNA): TGTGCCAGCAAGGGGACAGGGGAGATCACTGAAGCTTTCTTT. This gives the protein CASKGTGEITEAFF.

This clone was picked up a small number of times. A junction end diverges from the germline sequence, so it may reflect a read error. V usage is TRBV9 and J usage is TRBJ2-7, with 9 bases that match TRBD1. There are 14 residues in the CDR3. Germline lookup yields CDR1 SGDLS and CDR2 YYNGEE. The CDR3 loop reads CASSTTGTGIGGVW. The CDR3 nucleotides read TGTGCCAGCAGCACTACCGGGACAGGGATCGGAGGAGTGTGG.

This clone occurred once. This chain joins TRBV5-6 and TRBJ1-4, with TRBD1 matching over 9 bases. V dropped 4 bases and J dropped 6; count of bases not matched to a gene: 4. There are 14 residues in the CDR3. CDR1 is SGHDT, CDR2 YYEEEE, per germline. CDR3 DNA sequence: TGTGCCAGCAGCCTCCGGGACAGGGATGAAAAACTGTTTTTT. Translating gives CASSLRDRDEKLFF.

This clone was detected only a few times. The rearrangement joins TRBV10-3 to TRBJ1-2, with a tentative D call TRBD1 (5 bases). Per the germline V gene, CDR1 is ENHRY and CDR2 is SYGVKD. V lost 3 bases, J lost 2 bases, and 13 bases lay in between. The CDR3 runs 15 residues. The chain's CDR3 is CAISEVRGLNYGYTF. Here the CDR3 DNA reads TGTGCCATCAGTGAAGTTAGGGGATTAAACTATGGCTACACCTTC.